Below, 9 T cell receptor beta chains from the same sample are listed, as sequenced in a study of blood T cell repertoires in COVID-19. Generated by immunoSEQ multiplex PCR, the TCRdb table keeps only in-frame clones and is missing some. The data show approximately 400,000 clones, 90% to 95% seen once. The sequencing input was PBMCs or T cells enriched from blood (not recorded which). The receptors here all came from a woman aged 40 to 55 who had been exposed to COVID-19.

V and J are TRBV27 and TRBJ1-1, with D maybe TRBD1 (5 bases). This CDR3 has 14 amino acids. Trimming cost V 3 bases and J 5 bases, with 13 bases left between them. Germline V CDR1 and CDR2: MNHEY, SMNVEV (reference sequence). CDR3 nucleotide sequence: TGTGCCAGCAGTTTCCGGGTCGGGGGGACTGAAGCTTTCTTT. Its translation: CASSFRVGGTEAFF.

V gene TRBV2 combines with J gene TRBJ1-5; 7 bases are shared with TRBD1. Trimming removed 4 bases from V and 4 bases from J; junction bases left unmatched: 10. Germline V gives CDR1 SNHLY, CDR2 FYNNEI. The CDR3 has 16 amino acids. CDR3 in amino acids: CASSATGLAKNQPQHF. CDR3 bases: TGTGCCAGCAGTGCGACAGGGCTTGCAAAGAATCAGCCCCAGCATTTT.

The V gene is TRBV29-1, the J gene TRBJ1-2; TRBD1 matches 7 bases. Germline loops: CDR1 SQVTM, CDR2 ANQGSEA. This CDR3 spans 14 amino acids. CDR3 DNA sequence: TGCAGTACAGGGGAACCGCCTCCGAACTATGGCTACACCTTC. Translated, it gives CSTGEPPPNYGYTF.

This clone has a count of ten or more. The J gene is TRBJ2-7, the V gene TRBV5-1; 9 nucleotides agree with TRBD1. The CDR3 extends over 17 amino acids. Germline V gives CDR1 SGHRS, CDR2 YFSETQ. V trimming: 4 bases; J trimming: 0 bases; junction bases outside the gene matches: 11. This chain's CDR3 is CASSPRAGDRVSYEQYF. The CDR3 DNA reads as TGCGCCAGCAGCCCGAGGGCTGGGGACAGGGTCTCCTACGAGCAGTACTTC.

This clone has a single count. The chain has TRBV5-1 and TRBJ2-2, with D possibly TRBD2 on 6 matching bases. Trimming shortened V by 5 bases and J by 1 base, and 15 bases separated the two germline ends. The CDR3 runs 16 residues. Germline V CDR1 and CDR2: SGHRS, YFSETQ. CDR3 sequence (DNA): TGCGCCAGCAGGCCTCCGGGACTCCAGAACACCGGGGAGCTGTTTTTT. Its translation: CASRPPGLQNTGELFF.

The gene calls are TRBV7-2 and TRBJ2-3, with 7 bases matching TRBD2. The CDR3 extends over 16 amino acids. Germline lookup yields CDR1 SGHTA and CDR2 FQGNSA. V dropped 0 bases and J dropped 1; count of bases not matched to a gene: 4. CDR3 sequence (DNA): TGTGCCAGCAGCTTAGCCGGCGGGAGAGGCACAGATACGCAGTATTTT. This translates into CASSLAGGRGTDTQYF.

This sequence joins TRBV2 and TRBJ1-5; tentatively, D is TRBD1 (5 bases). Trimming stripped 6 bases from V and 2 bases from J, with 11 bases between. Germline V gene sequence: CDR1 SNHLY, CDR2 FYNNEI. The CDR3 is made up of 14 amino acids. CDR3 bases: TGTGCCAGCAGGTTAATAGGGGGCAATCAGCCCCAGCATTTT. Translation gives CASRLIGGNQPQHF.

This chain connects TRBV5-1 to TRBJ1-6; D is undetermined. CDR3 length: 16 residues. Germline CDR1 is SGHRS and CDR2 is YFSETQ. The germline V and J ends were trimmed by 4 bases and 2 bases, with 13 bases remaining between them. The chain's CDR3 is CASSRYSGAYNSPLHF. DNA for the CDR3: TGCGCCAGCAGCCGTTACTCCGGGGCCTATAATTCACCCCTCCACTTT.

The chain links TRBV12-3 or TRBV12-4 to TRBJ1-4; TRBD1 matches at 8 bases. This CDR3 comprises 12 residues. The junction had 6 bases not matched to a gene; V was cut back by 8 bases and J by 10 bases. The CDR3 DNA reads as TGTGCCAGCGGGATAACAGGGGGAAAACTGTTTTTT. Translation gives CASGITGGKLFF.